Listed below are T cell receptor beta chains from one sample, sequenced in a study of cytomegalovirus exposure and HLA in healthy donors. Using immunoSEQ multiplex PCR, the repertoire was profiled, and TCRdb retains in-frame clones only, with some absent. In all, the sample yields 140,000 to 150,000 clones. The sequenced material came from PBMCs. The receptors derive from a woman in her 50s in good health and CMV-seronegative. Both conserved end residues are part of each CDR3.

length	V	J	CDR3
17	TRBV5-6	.	CASSLGPQGGIGYEQYF
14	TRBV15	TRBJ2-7	CATSRRVSPYEQYF
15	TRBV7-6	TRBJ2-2	CASSLLAVNTGELFF
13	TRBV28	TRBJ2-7	CASTGRNRGEQYF
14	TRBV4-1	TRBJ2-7	CASSYPGHAYEQYF
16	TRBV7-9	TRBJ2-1	CASSRLAGGSYNEQFF
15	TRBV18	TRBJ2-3	CASSLTTENTDTQYF
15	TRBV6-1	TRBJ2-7	CASSESSGTGVKQYF
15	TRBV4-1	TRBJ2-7	CASSQEAANFYEQYF
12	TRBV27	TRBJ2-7	CASSRRTGEQYF